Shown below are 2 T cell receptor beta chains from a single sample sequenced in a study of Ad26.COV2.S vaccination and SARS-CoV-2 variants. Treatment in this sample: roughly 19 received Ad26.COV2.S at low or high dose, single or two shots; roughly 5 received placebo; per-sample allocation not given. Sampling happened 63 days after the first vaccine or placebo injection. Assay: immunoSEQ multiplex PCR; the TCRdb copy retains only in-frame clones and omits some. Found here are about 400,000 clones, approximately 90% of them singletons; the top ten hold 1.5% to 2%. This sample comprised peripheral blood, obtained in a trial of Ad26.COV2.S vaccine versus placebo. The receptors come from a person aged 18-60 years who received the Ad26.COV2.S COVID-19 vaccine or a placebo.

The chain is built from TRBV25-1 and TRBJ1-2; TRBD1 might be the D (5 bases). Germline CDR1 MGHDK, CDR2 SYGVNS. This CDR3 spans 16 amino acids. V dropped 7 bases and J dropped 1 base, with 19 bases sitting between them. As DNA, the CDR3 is TGTGCCAGCATTTTCCCGGGGGGTGGACTTAACTATGGCTACACCTTC. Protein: CASIFPGGGLNYGYTF.

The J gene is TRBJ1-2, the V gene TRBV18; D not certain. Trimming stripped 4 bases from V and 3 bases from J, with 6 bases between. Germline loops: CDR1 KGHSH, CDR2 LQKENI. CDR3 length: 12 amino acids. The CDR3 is CASSHRDYGYTF. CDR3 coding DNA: TGTGCCAGCTCACATCGGGACTATGGCTACACCTTC.